This TCR beta chain was observed in a study of T cell responses to AZD1222 COVID-19 vaccine. As for the study in general: Second doses were pooled across both intervals (about 4 or about 12 weeks). General study results and limits: Clonal diversity may have been underestimated in mostly white British donors. The study sampled repertoires only after the peak T cell response. Spike was spanned by vaccine-associated CD4 TCRs, which were dominant at 160-218 and 743-854.

Regarding this clone: The antigen remains unidentified.

The CDR3 is made up of 14 amino acids. The germline V gene encodes CDR1 SGHRS and CDR2 YFSETQ. The V and J ends lost 0 bases and 0 bases respectively, with 4 bases between them. Method: immunoSEQ multiplex PCR; TCRdb's copy keeps in-frame clones and lacks some. The sample gives roughly 150,000 clones, around nine tenths of which show up once; 1.6% is in the top ten. Sequencing used peripheral blood, obtained on day 0 of AZD1222 vaccination. V gene TRBV5-1 combines with J gene TRBJ1-3; no definite D call. The origin of this receptor is an adult in good health. Here the CDR3 reads CASSLDYSGNTIYF. The CDR3 DNA reads as TGCGCCAGCAGCTTGGATTACTCTGGAAACACCATATATTTT.